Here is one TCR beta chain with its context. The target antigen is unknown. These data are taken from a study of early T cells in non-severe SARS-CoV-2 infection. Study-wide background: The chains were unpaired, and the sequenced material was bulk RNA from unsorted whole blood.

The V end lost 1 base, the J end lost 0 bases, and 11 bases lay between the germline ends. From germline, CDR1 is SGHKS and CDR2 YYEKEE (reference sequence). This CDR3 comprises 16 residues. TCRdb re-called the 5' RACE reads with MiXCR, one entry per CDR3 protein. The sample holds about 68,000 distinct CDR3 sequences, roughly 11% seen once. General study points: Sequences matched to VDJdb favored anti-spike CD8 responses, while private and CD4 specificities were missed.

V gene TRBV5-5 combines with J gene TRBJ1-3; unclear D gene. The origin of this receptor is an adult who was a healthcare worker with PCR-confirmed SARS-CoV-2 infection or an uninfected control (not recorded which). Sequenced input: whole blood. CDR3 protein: CASSLWIGVSGNTIYF. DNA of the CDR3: TGTGCCAGCAGCTTGTGGATCGGAGTCTCTGGAAACACCATATATTTT.